One and the same sample provided the 20 T cell receptor beta chains below, sequenced in a study of T-cell memory formation after mild COVID-19. TCRdb re-analysed the 5' RACE reads in MiXCR, keeping a single row per CDR3 protein. The table has 150,000 to 200,000 distinct CDR3 sequences, approximately 15% seen once. Input material: PBMCs or a T cell subset sorted from them (not recorded which). These TCRs come from an adult woman who had mild COVID-19 (a few samples of this study predate the infection). Cell type and time point are not known.

This clonotype was observed a few times. The rearrangement uses TRBV12-3 or TRBV12-4 and TRBJ2-7, with 8 bases fitting TRBD2. V trimming: 6 bases; J trimming: 6 bases; junction bases outside the gene matches: 7. This CDR3 spans 13 amino acids. The CDR3 DNA follows: TGTGCCAGCAGATTTTCAGCGGGGGCCGAGCAGTACTTC. Amino acid sequence: CASRFSAGAEQYF.

V gene TRBV4-1 combines with J gene TRBJ2-3; TRBD1 matches at 7 bases. From germline, CDR1 is MGHRA and CDR2 YSYEKL. V shed 3 bases and J 4 bases; nucleotides not matched to a gene: 7. There are 15 residues in the CDR3. In nucleotides, the CDR3 is TGCGCCAGCAGCCATCCCGACAGGGAGCCAGATACGCAGTATTTT. Translating it yields CASSHPDREPDTQYF.

This clonotype occurred many times. The chain links TRBV5-1 to TRBJ2-2; D uncertain. CDR3 length: 15 amino acids. Trimming pared 2 bases from V and 8 bases from J, leaving 16 bases between. The germline CDR1 and CDR2 sequences are SGHRS and YFSETQ. As DNA, the CDR3 is TGCGCCAGCAGCTTTAAGGGCCCTGAGGCGGGGGAGCTGTTTTTT. Translating it yields CASSFKGPEAGELFF.

This clonotype showed up just a few times. The V call is TRBV10-3, the J call TRBJ2-7; a weak D match, TRBD1 (5 bases). The V gene's germline CDR1 is ENHRY and CDR2 SYGVKD. Between the trimmed V and J ends, which lost 2 bases and 6 bases, there was a span of 11 bases. The CDR3 totals 13 residues. CDR3 residues: CAISEDSKPEQYF. Written as DNA, the CDR3 is TGTGCCATCAGTGAGGACAGCAAACCCGAGCAGTACTTC.

This chain connects TRBV20-1 to TRBJ2-1; 13 nucleotides align to TRBD2. Germline V gene lookup returns CDR1 DFQATT and CDR2 SNEGSKA (reference sequence). CDR3 length: 17 amino acids. V dropped 0 bases and J dropped 8; count of bases not matched to a gene: 10. CDR3 sequence reads: CSARDLVRLAGGDEQFF. The CDR3 DNA is TGCAGTGCTAGAGATCTAGTAAGACTAGCGGGAGGAGATGAGCAGTTCTTC.

This clonotype was observed many times. This sequence joins TRBV10-3 and TRBJ2-1; 10 positions agree with TRBD2. The CDR3 is made up of 18 amino acids. V lost 2 bases, J lost 0 bases, and 7 bases stayed unmatched. CDR1 is ENHRY, CDR2 SYGVKD, per germline. The CDR3 loop reads CAISELAGVPNSYNEQFF. The DNA for the CDR3 is TGTGCCATCAGTGAGCTAGCGGGAGTACCTAACTCCTACAATGAGCAGTTCTTC.

This clonotype has only a few counts. The gene calls are TRBV27 and TRBJ1-2; D is unclear. CDR1 and CDR2 (germline): MNHEY, SMNVEV (reference sequence). Trimming left V 2 bases short and J 3 bases short, with 19 bases between. The CDR3 runs to 17 residues. The CDR3 DNA reads TGTGCCAGCAGTTTAAACGGTTGGTCAGCCCGCTACTATGGCTACACCTTC. Translating gives CASSLNGWSARYYGYTF.

The chain uses TRBV5-1 and TRBJ1-2; D ambiguous. CDR1 SGHRS and CDR2 YFSETQ come from the germline V gene. V dropped 0 bases and J dropped 8 bases, with 11 bases sitting between them. The CDR3 is 13 residues long. This chain's CDR3 is CASSLEGSGGYTF. The CDR3 DNA is TGCGCCAGCAGCTTGGAAGGGTCGGGAGGCTACACCTTC.

This clonotype came up a few times. This sequence joins TRBV5-1 and TRBJ2-7, with D hard to call. The V gene's germline CDR1 is SGHRS and CDR2 YFSETQ. V was clipped by 0 bases and J by 2 bases, with 12 bases between them. This CDR3 contains 15 residues. The CDR3 reads CASSLVSPEPYEQYF. As DNA, the CDR3 is TGCGCCAGCAGCTTGGTGTCCCCCGAACCCTACGAGCAGTACTTC.

This clonotype turned up a few times. This CDR3 reads CASSYPGQGFHEQFF. The CDR3 bases are TGTGCCAGCAGTTACCCGGGACAGGGGTTTCATGAGCAGTTCTTC. This chain links TRBV6-2 or TRBV6-3 with TRBJ2-1; 10 bases line up with TRBD1. The CDR3 consists of 15 residues. The ends lost 2 bases at V and 8 bases at J; junction bases unmatched: 6. The germline CDR1 and CDR2 sequences are MNHEY and SVGEGT.

This chain uses TRBV7-3 with TRBJ2-2; 8 bases match TRBD2. The V gene's germline CDR1 is SGHTA and CDR2 FQGTGA. After removal of 5 bases from V and 4 bases from J, the junction contained 9 bases not matched to a gene. The CDR3 extends over 16 amino acids. In DNA form, the CDR3 reads TGTGCCAGCAGCCCCCTAGCGGGTCCACCCACCGGGGAGCTGTTTTTT. Translation gives CASSPLAGPPTGELFF.

As regards this clonotype: Its ends do not fully match the called genes, so a read error is possible. The V gene is TRBV7-7, the J gene TRBJ2-1; 10 bases are a match to TRBD2. CDR3 length: 16 amino acids. Germline V gene lookup returns CDR1 SSHAT and CDR2 FNYEAQ (reference sequence). Written as DNA, the CDR3 is TGTGCTAGCAGCTGGATACTAGCGGGACACAATGCGCGGCAGTTCTTC. This translates into CASSWILAGHNARQFF.

This clonotype was counted a few times. The chain has TRBV3-1 and TRBJ2-1; D perhaps matches TRBD2 (5 bases). This CDR3 contains 16 residues. V shed 1 base and J shed 2 bases, with 12 bases lying between them. CDR1 LGHDT and CDR2 YNNKEL come from the germline V gene (reference sequence). The CDR3 DNA reads TGTGCCAGCAGCCAAGTAGCACTAGGGCCCTACAATGAGCAGTTCTTC. Translating gives CASSQVALGPYNEQFF.

This clonotype has more than one count but fewer than ten. This chain links TRBV14 with TRBJ2-1; D is possibly TRBD1 or TRBD2 (5 bases each). V was shortened by 4 bases and J by 12 bases, with 19 bases between the two germline ends. CDR3 length: 14 amino acids. Germline V gene lookup returns CDR1 SGHDN and CDR2 FVKESK. The CDR3 here is CASSRLQGRWAQFF. The CDR3 region has the DNA TGTGCCAGCAGCCGCCTTCAGGGACGCTGGGCGCAGTTCTTC.

This clonotype came up a few times. The chain combines TRBV6-6 with TRBJ2-1; TRBD2 matches at 13 bases. With 6 bases clipped from V and 6 bases from J, the junction kept 11 bases outside the gene matches. Germline V gene lookup returns CDR1 MNHNY and CDR2 SVGAGI (reference sequence). The CDR3 consists of 17 residues. Here the CDR3 reads CASSDGSTSGRRNEQFF. CDR3 nucleotide sequence: TGTGCCAGCAGCGACGGGTCGACTAGCGGGAGGCGCAATGAGCAGTTCTTC.

This clonotype turned up a few times. The chain couples TRBV5-1 to TRBJ2-5; TRBD1 agrees at 7 bases. Germline-derived CDR1 and CDR2 are SGHRS and YFSETQ. This CDR3 comprises 14 residues. Unmatched junction bases numbered 7, after V lost 3 bases and J lost 5 bases. The chain's CDR3 is CASSSGQVGETQYF. The CDR3 bases are TGCGCCAGCAGCTCCGGACAGGTTGGCGAGACCCAGTACTTC. The full variable domain, rest sourced from reference TRBV5-1 and TRBJ2-5, is KAGVTQTPRYLIKTRGQQVTLSCSPISGHRSVSWYQQTPGQGLQFLFEYFSETQRNKGNFPGRFSGRQFSNSRSEMNVSTLELGDSALYLCASSSGQVGETQYFGPGTRLLVL.

The V gene is TRBV3-1, the J gene TRBJ2-4; D gene unclear. The V end lost 2 bases, the J end lost 10 bases, and 9 bases lay between the germline ends. The CDR3 is 12 residues long. The germline gives CDR1 LGHDT, CDR2 YNNKEL (reference sequence). This CDR3 reads CASSQSGLIQYF. The CDR3 bases are TGTGCCAGCAGCCAATCCGGCCTTATTCAGTACTTC. Together with reference TRBV3-1 and TRBJ2-4, the CDR3 gives the full variable domain: DTAVSQTPKYLVTQMGNDKSIKCEQNLGHDTMYWYKQDSKKFLKIMFSYNNKELIINETVPNRFSPKSPDKAHLNLHINSLELGDSAVYFCASSQSGLIQYFGAGTRLSVL.

The chain is built from TRBV6-4 and TRBJ2-1, with 8 bases that match TRBD2. Germline CDR1 is MRHNA and CDR2 is SNTAGT. V shed 5 bases and J 8 bases; nucleotides not matched to a gene: 11. The CDR3 runs to 15 residues. In DNA form, the CDR3 reads TGTGCCAGCAGTACCGGGACTAGTCCTTCTCATGAGCAGTTCTTC. Amino acid sequence: CASSTGTSPSHEQFF.

In its sample, this clonotype was seen a few times. The V call is TRBV28, the J call TRBJ2-7; TRBD1 aligns across 8 bases. The CDR3 runs to 15 residues. CDR1 is MDHEN and CDR2 is SYDVKM in the germline V gene. Trimming at V came to 7 bases and at J to 4 bases, leaving 12 bases not matched to a gene. The CDR3: CASTNRGTGDYEQYF. In DNA, the CDR3 is TGTGCCAGCACAAACCGCGGGACAGGAGATTACGAGCAGTACTTC.

In this sample, this clonotype turned up a few times. The V and J genes are TRBV11-2 and TRBJ2-3, with a possible D match to TRBD1 (5 bases). The length of the CDR3 is 14 residues. Trimming stripped 1 base from V and 4 bases from J, with 9 bases between. From germline, CDR1 is SGHAT and CDR2 FQNNGV. The CDR3, as DNA: TGTGCCAGCAGCTTAGGGGGCAAGCCAGATACGCAGTATTTT. Residues: CASSLGGKPDTQYF.